The rows below give T cell receptor beta chains drawn from one sample of a study of blood T cell repertoires in COVID-19. Assay used: immunoSEQ multiplex PCR; TCRdb lists only in-frame clones, some missing. The sample lists 150,000 to 200,000 clones; about nine tenths were seen once. The sequencing input was PBMCs or T cells enriched from blood (not recorded which). The receptors originated from a woman aged 30 to 39 who had recovered from COVID-19. The CDR3 runs from the conserved cysteine through the conserved F or W. A D gene is named only where the DNA matches it firmly. Some rows have no size entry. The others give once, few or many, or a class for an expanded clone.

TRBV7-2	NA	NA	TRBJ1-1	CASSLDAGNTEAFF	TGTGCCAGCAGCTTAGACGCCGGGAACACTGAAGCTTTCTTT
TRBV11-2	NA	few	TRBJ2-3	CASSLDTAGTDTQYF	TGTGCCAGCAGCTTAGATACGGCGGGCACAGATACGCAGTATTTT
TRBV6-5	TRBD2	few	TRBJ2-3	CASRGLLAGTDTQYF	TGTGCCAGCAGGGGACTTTTAGCGGGGACAGATACGCAGTATTTT
TRBV12-3/TRBV12-4	NA	NA	TRBJ1-1	CASRTRQDEAFF	TGTGCCAGCAGAACCAGACAGGATGAAGCTTTCTTT
TRBV6-5	NA	NA	TRBJ2-7	CASSYADSTYEQYF	TGTGCCAGCAGTTACGCCGACAGTACCTACGAGCAGTACTTC
TRBV7-3	TRBD2	NA	TRBJ2-5	CASSEAGGPLETQYF	TGTGCCAGCAGCGAGGCGGGGGGGCCCTTGGAGACCCAGTACTTC
TRBV7-9	TRBD1	few	TRBJ1-4	CASSLPGQGNEKLFF	TGTGCCAGCAGCCTTCCCGGACAGGGGAATGAAAAACTGTTTTTT
TRBV20-1	NA	NA	TRBJ1-1	CSASYQLAEAFF	TGCAGTGCTAGTTATCAGTTGGCTGAAGCTTTCTTT
TRBV7-9	NA	NA	TRBJ2-7	CASSAQGDYEQYF	TGTGCCAGCAGCGCCCAGGGCGATTACGAGCAGTACTTC
TRBV2	TRBD1	NA	TRBJ2-5	CASSEAETGEETQYF	TGTGCCAGCAGTGAAGCGGAGACAGGGGAAGAGACCCAGTACTTC
TRBV19	NA	NA	TRBJ1-2	CASSIRGGLYGYTF	TGTGCCAGTAGTATTCGGGGGGGCCTCTATGGCTACACCTTC
TRBV11-3	NA	NA	TRBJ2-2	CASSRGGATNTGELFF	TGTGCCAGCAGCCGAGGCGGGGCTACCAACACCGGGGAGCTGTTTTTT
TRBV19	NA	NA	TRBJ1-3	CASSIDATSSGNTIYF	TGTGCCAGTAGTATAGATGCAACCAGCTCTGGAAACACCATATATTTT
TRBV6-2/TRBV6-3	NA	NA	TRBJ1-1	CASSYGAVRAFF	TGTGCCAGCAGTTACGGGGCAGTGCGAGCTTTCTTT
TRBV7-9	TRBD1	NA	TRBJ1-2	CASSLADRTGYTF	TGTGCCAGCAGCTTAGCGGACAGGACTGGCTACACCTTC
TRBV30	NA	NA	TRBJ1-1	CAWSVGGGTEAFF	TGTGCCTGGAGTGTAGGGGGGGGAACTGAAGCTTTCTTT
TRBV11-2	TRBD1	NA	TRBJ1-1	CASRYATGEAFF	TGTGCCAGCAGATACGCGACAGGGGAAGCTTTCTTT
TRBV10-3	TRBD1	NA	TRBJ1-6	CATGGRGRDSPLHF	TGTGCCACTGGGGGCAGGGGGCGAGATTCACCCCTCCACTTT
TRBV5-1	NA	NA	TRBJ2-1	CASSLFGSYNEQFF	TGCGCCAGCAGCTTGTTCGGGTCCTACAATGAGCAGTTCTTC
TRBV19	TRBD1	NA	TRBJ1-6	CASRIGGQGNSPLHF	TGTGCCAGTAGGATTGGCGGACAGGGAAATTCACCCCTCCACTTT
TRBV5-5	NA	NA	TRBJ2-1	CASTQWRDPDNEQFF	TGTGCCAGCACCCAGTGGCGGGATCCCGACAATGAGCAGTTCTTC
TRBV7-9	NA	NA	TRBJ1-1	CASSGTGSHTEAFF	TGTGCCAGCAGCGGTACAGGGTCACACACAGAAGCTTTCTTT
TRBV6-1	NA	NA	TRBJ1-2	CASSDFSSTAQTGYTF	TGTGCCAGCAGTGATTTCTCTTCGACAGCGCAAACCGGCTACACCTTC
TRBV4-2	TRBD1	once	TRBJ1-1	CASSQAKGQSDTEAFF	TGTGCCAGCAGCCAAGCAAAGGGACAGTCGGACACTGAAGCTTTCTTT
TRBV13	TRBD2	NA	TRBJ2-7	CASSSGLASYEQYF	TGTGCCAGCAGCTCGGGACTAGCGTCCTACGAGCAGTACTTC
TRBV15	TRBD1	NA	TRBJ1-4	CATIGRGPRNEKLFF	TGTGCCACCATCGGAAGGGGGCCCAGGAATGAAAAACTGTTTTTT
TRBV28	NA	NA	TRBJ2-2	CASNGRGELFF	TGTGCCAGCAATGGGCGCGGGGAGCTGTTTTTT
TRBV5-1	TRBD1	NA	TRBJ1-2	CASSRSEDRNYGYTF	TGCGCCAGCAGCCGTAGTGAGGACAGGAACTATGGCTACACCTTC
TRBV6-6	TRBD1	NA	TRBJ1-5	CASSSPGTVNQPQHF	TGTGCCAGCAGTTCTCCCGGGACAGTCAATCAGCCCCAGCATTTT
TRBV9	NA	NA	TRBJ2-2	CASSVGSGLNTGELFF	TGTGCCAGCAGCGTAGGAAGCGGGTTAAACACCGGGGAGCTGTTTTTT
TRBV7-2	TRBD2	NA	TRBJ2-3	CASRNSASGSSKDTQYF	TGTGCCAGCAGAAACTCGGCCAGCGGGAGTTCTAAAGATACGCAGTATTTT
TRBV6-2/TRBV6-3	NA	NA	TRBJ1-5	CASSYGGAQPQHF	TGTGCCAGCAGTTACGGGGGGGCACAGCCCCAGCATTTT
TRBV21-1	NA	NA	TRBJ2-1	CASSKARTRAYNEQFF	TGTGCCAGCAGCAAAGCCCGGACAAGGGCCTACAATGAGCAGTTCTTC
TRBV6-2/TRBV6-3	TRBD1	NA	TRBJ1-2	CASSPGTAGDYTF	TGTGCCAGCAGCCCCGGGACAGCCGGGGACTACACCTTC
TRBV4-3	NA	NA	TRBJ2-7	CASSQASSFSSSYEQYF	TGCGCCAGCAGCCAAGCGTCTAGTTTTTCGAGCTCCTACGAGCAGTACTTC
TRBV19	TRBD1	NA	TRBJ1-3	CASTTTGGSRNTIYF	TGTGCCAGTACCACGACAGGGGGAAGTCGAAACACCATATATTTT
TRBV6-5	TRBD2	NA	TRBJ2-7	CASRFSGSPYEQYF	TGTGCCAGCCGGTTTAGCGGGAGCCCCTACGAGCAGTACTTC
TRBV30	NA	NA	TRBJ1-5	CAWSGDSNQPQHF	TGTGCCTGGTCCGGAGATAGCAATCAGCCCCAGCATTTT
TRBV29-1	TRBD1	NA	TRBJ2-7	CSVRGQGNEQYF	TGCAGCGTCAGGGGACAGGGGAACGAGCAGTACTTC
TRBV24-1	TRBD1	NA	TRBJ1-1	CATSDRTGGTEAFF	TGTGCCACCAGTGACCGGACAGGGGGCACTGAAGCTTTCTTT
TRBV9	NA	NA	TRBJ2-1	CASSSRDLWGNEQFF	TGTGCCAGCAGCTCCCGGGACTTATGGGGAAATGAGCAGTTCTTC
TRBV5-1	TRBD1	once	TRBJ1-6	CASSSPDRGNSPLHF	TGCGCCAGCAGCTCACCGGACAGGGGGAATTCACCCCTCCACTTT
TRBV30	NA	NA	TRBJ1-3	CAWRQGHSGNTIYF	TGTGCCTGGAGGCAGGGCCACTCTGGAAACACCATATATTTT
TRBV5-4	TRBD1	NA	TRBJ2-2	CASTQDRAWTGELFF	TGTGCCAGCACCCAGGACAGGGCATGGACCGGGGAGCTGTTTTTT